The 20 T cell receptor beta chains reported below all come from one sample, sequenced in a study of shared clonotypes between healthy human individuals. CD45RO-negative CD8 cells positively selected for CCR7 made up the naive population, which excluded terminally differentiated effector memory CD45RA+ cells. Assay used: immunoSEQ multiplex PCR; TCRdb lists only in-frame clones, some missing. The table shows roughly 2.1 million clones, with about 92% occurring only once. Sequences were obtained from naive CD8+ T cells from PBMCs. The source is a man younger than 30 in good health. Some clones in this sample may be carry-over from other donors' samples.

In this sample, this clone turned up once. The V call is TRBV11-2, the J call TRBJ2-7; the D gene is possibly TRBD2 (6 bases). This CDR3 has 14 amino acids. Germline values: CDR1 SGHAT, CDR2 FQNNGV. With 4 bases removed from V and 3 bases from J, the gap between germline ends came to 13 bases. The CDR3 DNA sequence: TGTGCCAGCAGCTGGGCGGGGAAGAGCTACGAGCAGTACTTC. It translates to CASSWAGKSYEQYF.

This sequence joins TRBV7-2 and TRBJ2-1; 11 bases line up with TRBD2. Germline CDR1 SGHTA, CDR2 FQGNSA. V trimming: 5 bases; J trimming: 9 bases; junction bases outside the gene matches: 18. CDR3 length: 18 amino acids. The DNA of the CDR3 is TGTGCCAGCAGCCCCGGGACTAGCGGTTGGGTCGCGTCAACTGAGCAGTTCTTC. Encoded protein: CASSPGTSGWVASTEQFF.

Notes on this clone: The sample carries other DNA sequences with the same CDR3. The rearrangement links TRBV7-9 to TRBJ2-1; TRBD1 matches 10 bases. V lost 1 base and J lost 6; bases outside the gene matches: 3. CDR1 is SEHNR and CDR2 is FQNEAQ in the germline V gene (reference sequence). The CDR3 spans 15 residues. DNA for the CDR3: TGTGCCAGCAGCTTAGGACAGGGGGCGGGCAATGAGCAGTTCTTC. Its translation: CASSLGQGAGNEQFF.

Only a few counts were recorded for this clone. The chain combines TRBV19 with TRBJ1-1; perhaps TRBD1 as D (5 bases). The germline CDR1 and CDR2 sequences are LNHDA and SQIVND (reference sequence). The CDR3 loop spans 14 amino acids. V shed 8 bases and J shed 5 bases, with 18 bases lying between them. In DNA, the CDR3 is TGTGCCAGTCCTAAACCGGGGGGGACGACTGAAGCTTTCTTT. The encoded protein is CASPKPGGTTEAFF. Based on the CDR3 plus reference TRBV19 and TRBJ1-1, the full variable domain is DGGITQSPKYLFRKEGQNVTLSCEQNLNHDAMYWYRQDPGQGLRLIYYSQIVNDFQKGDIAEGYSVSREKKESFPLTVTSAQKNPTAFYLCASPKPGGTTEAFFGQGTRLTVV.

The V call is TRBV29-1, the J call TRBJ1-4, with 7 positions matching TRBD1. The J segment lost 8 bases and the V segment lost 4 bases, leaving 13 bases of the junction unmatched. Per germline, CDR1 SQVTM and CDR2 ANQGSEA. The CDR3 has 15 amino acids. The CDR3 region is CSVGPKGGFGEKLFF. The CDR3 DNA sequence: TGCAGCGTTGGGCCTAAAGGGGGCTTTGGCGAAAAACTGTTTTTT.

V usage is TRBV29-1 and J usage is TRBJ2-2; D ambiguous. Deletions cut 5 bases from V and 6 bases from J, with 10 bases between. The CDR3 extends over 12 amino acids. The germline gives CDR1 SQVTM, CDR2 ANQGSEA. Here the CDR3 DNA reads TGCAGCGTTAACATTAATGCCGGGGAGCTGTTTTTT. Its protein product is CSVNINAGELFF.

The chain has TRBV15 and TRBJ2-7; D possibly corresponds to TRBD2 (6 bases). Trimming removed 7 bases from V and 3 bases from J, with 16 bases in between. The CDR3 contains 14 residues. In germline, CDR1 is LNHNV, CDR2 YYDKDF (reference sequence). Here the CDR3 reads CATTSPGESYEQYF. The CDR3 coding sequence is TGTGCCACCACTTCCCCGGGGGAGAGCTACGAGCAGTACTTC.

DNA for the CDR3: TGTGCCAGCAGCACCAGGGGGAGCACTGAAGCTTTCTTT. This translates into CASSTRGSTEAFF. The V and J genes are TRBV4-2 and TRBJ1-1; 7 nucleotides match TRBD1. Germline V CDR1 and CDR2: LGHNA, YNFKEQ. Trimming removed 5 bases from V and 4 bases from J; junction bases left unmatched: 4. The length of the CDR3 is 13 residues.

This chain joins TRBV19 and TRBJ2-7, with 12 nucleotides matching TRBD2. Trimming took 8 bases from V and 3 from J; bases not matched to a gene: 8. CDR1 is LNHDA, CDR2 SQIVND, per germline (reference sequence). This CDR3 has 15 amino acids. The CDR3 DNA reads as TGTGCCAGTGCTGGTCTAGCGGGAGGGAACTACGAGCAGTACTTC. This translates into CASAGLAGGNYEQYF.

On this clone: The identical CDR3 is also encoded by other nucleotide sequences in the sample. This chain joins TRBV5-4 and TRBJ2-7; D gene uncertain. The V end lost 0 bases, the J end lost 2 bases, and 3 bases lay between the germline ends. Germline V gene data show CDR1 as SGHNT and CDR2 as YYREEE (reference sequence). The CDR3 is made up of 12 amino acids. The CDR3 loop reads CASSLGTYEQYF. DNA for the CDR3: TGTGCCAGCAGCTTGGGTACCTACGAGCAGTACTTC.

The chain links TRBV4-1 to TRBJ2-6; no clear D gene. Germline V gene data show CDR1 as MGHRA and CDR2 as YSYEKL. The CDR3 runs 14 residues. Trimming shortened V by 4 bases and J by 2 bases, and 6 bases separated the two germline ends. The CDR3 DNA follows: TGCGCCAGCAGCCCCCTAACTGGGGCCAACGTCCTGACTTTC. It specifies CASSPLTGANVLTF.

In this sample, this clone turned up once. The chain links TRBV7-2 to TRBJ2-7, with a weak D call TRBD2 (6 bases). CDR1 is SGHTA and CDR2 is FQGNSA in the germline V gene. V dropped 4 bases and J dropped 3 bases, with 19 bases sitting between them. CDR3 length: 16 amino acids. CDR3 sequence reads: CASSSSPASVDYEQYF. The CDR3 bases are TGTGCCAGCAGCTCCTCCCCCGCTAGCGTCGACTACGAGCAGTACTTC. Full variable domain (rest looked up from reference TRBV7-2 and TRBJ2-7): GAGVSQSPSNKVTEKGKDVELRCDPISGHTALYWYRQSLGQGLEFLIYFQGNSAPDKSGLPSDRFSAERTGGSVSTLTIQRTQQEDSAVYLCASSSSPASVDYEQYFGPGTRLTVT.

The chain employs TRBV27 and TRBJ1-5; possible D gene TRBD1, 5 bases. CDR1 and CDR2 (germline): MNHEY, SMNVEV (reference sequence). Trimming removed 6 bases at V and 7 bases at J, with 16 bases between. This CDR3 contains 14 residues. The DNA of the CDR3 is TGTGCCAGCAGGGCCCGGGGGGTTGGACAGCCCCAGCATTTT. This encodes CASRARGVGQPQHF.

A word on this clone: This same CDR3 is encoded by further DNA sequences in the sample. The J gene is TRBJ2-7, the V gene TRBV27; D gene unclear. CDR1 and CDR2 from the germline V gene are MNHEY and SMNVEV (reference sequence). This CDR3 region has 11 residues. V was clipped by 5 bases and J by 4 bases, with 6 bases between them. CDR3 amino acids: CASSTIYEQYF. For the CDR3, the DNA is TGTGCCAGCAGTACCATTTACGAGCAGTACTTC.

The chain has TRBV5-5 and TRBJ1-4, with D tentatively TRBD1 (5 bases). V was clipped by 0 bases and J by 4 bases, with 19 bases between them. The CDR3 contains 18 residues. Germline assignment: CDR1 SGHKS and CDR2 YYEKEE (reference sequence). Here the CDR3 DNA reads TGTGCCAGCAGCTTGGCACCCCCTCGGTCAGGGATTAATGAAAAACTGTTTTTT. Translation: CASSLAPPRSGINEKLFF.

Regarding this clone: Different DNA sequences within this sample yield the same CDR3. The chain links TRBV7-9 to TRBJ2-2, with 7 positions matching TRBD2. CDR3 length: 16 amino acids. Per the germline V gene, CDR1 is SEHNR and CDR2 is FQNEAQ (reference sequence). The ends lost 5 bases at V and 4 bases at J; junction bases unmatched: 10. The CDR3 here is CASSQSRGRGTGELFF. The CDR3 bases are TGTGCCAGCAGCCAGTCCCGCGGGAGAGGCACCGGGGAGCTGTTTTTT.

CDR3 residues: CASSLSPTYEQYF. CDR3 bases: TGTGCCAGCAGCTTGTCCCCTACCTACGAGCAGTACTTC. The V call is TRBV5-6, the J call TRBJ2-7, with D hard to call. Deletions cut 1 base from V and 2 bases from J, with 7 bases between. CDR3 length: 13 amino acids. Per the germline V gene, CDR1 is SGHDT and CDR2 is YYEEEE. Drawing the rest from reference TRBV5-6 and TRBJ2-7, the complete variable domain is DAGVTQSPTHLIKTRGQQVTLRCSPKSGHDTVSWYQQALGQGPQFIFQYYEEEERQRGNFPDRFSGHQFPNYSSELNVNALLLGDSALYLCASSLSPTYEQYFGPGTRLTVT.

CDR3 coding DNA: TGTGCCAGCGGCTATGACAGGGGGGCCAACGAGCAGTACTTC. Protein sequence: CASGYDRGANEQYF. The chain is built from TRBV27 and TRBJ2-7; 9 nucleotides agree with TRBD1. Germline V CDR1 and CDR2: MNHEY, SMNVEV (reference sequence). CDR3 size: 14 residues. Trimming at V came to 8 bases and at J to 5 bases, leaving 10 bases not matched to a gene.

This clone was seen only once. The V call is TRBV28, the J call TRBJ2-2; D possibly corresponds to TRBD2 (5 bases). V was trimmed by 3 bases and J by 5 bases, leaving 10 bases between them. Germline lookup yields CDR1 MDHEN and CDR2 SYDVKM. CDR3 length equals 14 residues. The DNA for the CDR3 is TGTGCCAGCAGTTTCGGGGTGCAGACCGGGGAGCTGTTTTTT. Amino acids: CASSFGVQTGELFF.

This clone came up once. The J gene is TRBJ1-2, the V gene TRBV27; 7 positions match TRBD1. The CDR3 sequence is 14 residues long. V gave up 5 bases and J gave up 4 bases; unmatched junction bases: 7. The germline CDR1 and CDR2 sequences are MNHEY and SMNVEV (reference sequence). CDR3 protein: CASSAGTVGYGYTF. In nucleotides, the CDR3 is TGTGCCAGCAGTGCCGGGACAGTGGGCTATGGCTACACCTTC.